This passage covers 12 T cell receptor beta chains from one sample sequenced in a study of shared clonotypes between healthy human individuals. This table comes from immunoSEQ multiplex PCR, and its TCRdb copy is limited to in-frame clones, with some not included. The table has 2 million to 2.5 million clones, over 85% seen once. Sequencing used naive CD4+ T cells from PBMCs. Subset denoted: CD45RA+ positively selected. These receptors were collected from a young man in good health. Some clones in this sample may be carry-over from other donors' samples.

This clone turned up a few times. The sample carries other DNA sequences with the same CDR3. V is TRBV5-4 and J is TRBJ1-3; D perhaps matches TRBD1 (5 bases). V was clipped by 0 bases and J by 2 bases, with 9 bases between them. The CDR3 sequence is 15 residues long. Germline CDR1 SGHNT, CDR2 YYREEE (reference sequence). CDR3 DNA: TGTGCCAGCAGCTTGGCAGCGGGGGCTGGAAACACCATATATTTT. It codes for CASSLAAGAGNTIYF. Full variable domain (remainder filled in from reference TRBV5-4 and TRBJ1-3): ETGVTQSPTHLIKTRGQQVTLRCSSQSGHNTVSWYQQALGQGPQFIFQYYREEENGRGNFPPRFSGLQFPNYSSELNVNALELDDSALYLCASSLAAGAGNTIYFGEGSWLTVV.

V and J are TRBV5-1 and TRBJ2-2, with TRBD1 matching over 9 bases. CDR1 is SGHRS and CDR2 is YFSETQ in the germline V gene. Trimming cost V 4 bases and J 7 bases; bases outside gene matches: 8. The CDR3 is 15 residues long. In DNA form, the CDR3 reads TGCGCCAGCAGCGACGGGACAGGGAGGGTCGGGGAGCTGTTTTTT. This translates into CASSDGTGRVGELFF.

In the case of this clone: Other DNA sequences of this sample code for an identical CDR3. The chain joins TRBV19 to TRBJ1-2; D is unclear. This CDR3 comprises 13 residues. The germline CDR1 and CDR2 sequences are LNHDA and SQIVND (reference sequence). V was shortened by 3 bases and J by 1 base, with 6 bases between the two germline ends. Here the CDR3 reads CASSIGSNYGYTF. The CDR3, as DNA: TGTGCCAGTAGTATTGGGAGTAACTATGGCTACACCTTC. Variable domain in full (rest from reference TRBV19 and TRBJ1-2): DGGITQSPKYLFRKEGQNVTLSCEQNLNHDAMYWYRQDPGQGLRLIYYSQIVNDFQKGDIAEGYSVSREKKESFPLTVTSAQKNPTAFYLCASSIGSNYGYTFGSGTRLTVV.

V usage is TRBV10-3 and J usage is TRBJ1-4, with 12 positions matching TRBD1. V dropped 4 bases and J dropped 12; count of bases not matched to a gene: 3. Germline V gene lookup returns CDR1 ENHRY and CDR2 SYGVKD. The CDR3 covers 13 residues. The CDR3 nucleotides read TGTGCCATCAGTGTGGGGACAGGGGGCCAACTGTTTTTT. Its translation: CAISVGTGGQLFF.

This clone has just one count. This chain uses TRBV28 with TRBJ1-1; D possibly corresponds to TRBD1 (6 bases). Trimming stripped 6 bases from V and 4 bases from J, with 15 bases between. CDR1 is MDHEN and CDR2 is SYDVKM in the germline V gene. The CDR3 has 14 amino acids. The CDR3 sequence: CASRLTGWGTEAFF. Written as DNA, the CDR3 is TGTGCCAGCAGGCTGACAGGCTGGGGCACTGAAGCTTTCTTT. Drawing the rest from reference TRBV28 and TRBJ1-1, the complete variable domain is DVKVTQSSRYLVKRTGEKVFLECVQDMDHENMFWYRQDPGLGLRLIYFSYDVKMKEKGDIPEGYSVSREKKERFSLILESASTNQTSMYLCASRLTGWGTEAFFGQGTRLTVV.

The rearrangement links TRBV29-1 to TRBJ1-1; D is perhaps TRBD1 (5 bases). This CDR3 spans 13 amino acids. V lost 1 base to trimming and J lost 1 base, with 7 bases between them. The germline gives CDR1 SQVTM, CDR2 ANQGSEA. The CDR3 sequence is CSVEGGTNTEAFF. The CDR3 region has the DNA TGCAGCGTTGAAGGCGGGACGAACACTGAAGCTTTCTTT.

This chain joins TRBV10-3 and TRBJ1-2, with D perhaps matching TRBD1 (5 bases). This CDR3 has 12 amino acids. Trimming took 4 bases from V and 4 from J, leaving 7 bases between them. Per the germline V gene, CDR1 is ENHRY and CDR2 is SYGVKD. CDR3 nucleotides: TGTGCCATCAGTGCAGGGTTCTATGGCTACACCTTC. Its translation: CAISAGFYGYTF.

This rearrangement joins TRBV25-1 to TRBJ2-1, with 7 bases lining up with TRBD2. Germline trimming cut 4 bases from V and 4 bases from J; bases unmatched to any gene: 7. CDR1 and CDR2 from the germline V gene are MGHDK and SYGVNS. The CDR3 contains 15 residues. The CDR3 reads CASSVRDYRYNEQFF. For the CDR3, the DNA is TGTGCCAGCAGTGTCCGGGACTACAGATACAATGAGCAGTTCTTC.

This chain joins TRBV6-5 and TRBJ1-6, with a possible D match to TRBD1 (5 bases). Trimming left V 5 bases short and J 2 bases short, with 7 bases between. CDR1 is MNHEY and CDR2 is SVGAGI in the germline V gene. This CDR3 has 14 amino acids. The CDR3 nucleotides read TGTGCCAGCAGTACAGGCGCCTATAATTCACCCCTCCACTTT. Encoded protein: CASSTGAYNSPLHF.

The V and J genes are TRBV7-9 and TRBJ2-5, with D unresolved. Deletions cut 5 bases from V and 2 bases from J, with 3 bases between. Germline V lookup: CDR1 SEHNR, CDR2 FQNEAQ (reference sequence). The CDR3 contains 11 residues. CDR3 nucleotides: TGTGCCAGCAGCGAACAAGAGACCCAGTACTTC. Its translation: CASSEQETQYF.

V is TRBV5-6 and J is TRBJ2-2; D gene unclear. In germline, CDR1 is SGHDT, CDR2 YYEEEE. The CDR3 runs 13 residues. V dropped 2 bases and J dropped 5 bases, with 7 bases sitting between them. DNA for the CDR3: TGTGCCAGCAGCTTTGGTACTACCGGGGAGCTGTTTTTT. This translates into CASSFGTTGELFF.

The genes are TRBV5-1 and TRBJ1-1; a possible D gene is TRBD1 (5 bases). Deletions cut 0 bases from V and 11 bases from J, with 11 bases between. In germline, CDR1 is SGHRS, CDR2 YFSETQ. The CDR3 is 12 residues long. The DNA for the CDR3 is TGCGCCAGCAGCTTGGCATGGGGGGAGGCTTTCTTT. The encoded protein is CASSLAWGEAFF.